Listed here are 10 T cell receptor beta chains from one sample, sequenced in a study of blood T cell repertoires in COVID-19. Assay: immunoSEQ multiplex PCR; the TCRdb copy retains only in-frame clones and omits some. Seen here are some 120,000 clones, around 86% observed once, and the top ten hold over 4.5%. The sequencing sample was made of peripheral blood. These receptors all stem from a human donor in a cohort sampled during active COVID-19.

This rearrangement joins TRBV7-2 to TRBJ1-2; 7 nucleotides line up with TRBD1. J lost 4 bases, V lost 5 bases, and 7 bases had no gene match. This CDR3 is built from 14 residues. Germline CDR1 and CDR2: SGHTA and FQGNSA. The CDR3 protein is CASSTHRGGYGYTF. The CDR3 nucleotides are TGTGCCAGCAGCACACACAGGGGTGGCTATGGCTACACCTTC.

The V gene is TRBV27, the J gene TRBJ1-1; possibly TRBD1 for D (5 bases). CDR3 size: 17 residues. Looked up from germline, CDR1 is MNHEY and CDR2 is SMNVEV (reference sequence). Trimming pared 7 bases from V and 0 bases from J, leaving 21 bases between. The CDR3 loop reads CASIPRGGRRLNTEAFF. CDR3 DNA: TGTGCCAGCATCCCCCGGGGGGGTAGGCGATTGAACACTGAAGCTTTCTTT.

J is TRBJ2-2 and V is TRBV2; D is unresolved. The ends were cut back, 6 bases at V and 6 bases at J, with 11 bases in the middle. The germline CDR1 and CDR2 sequences are SNHLY and FYNNEI. This CDR3 has 13 amino acids. CDR3 DNA sequence: TGTGCCAGCAGCGCTGAAGAGCCCGGGGAGCTGTTTTTT. Residues: CASSAEEPGELFF.

This chain links TRBV25-1 with TRBJ1-5; no clear D. Trimming took off 3 bases at V and 4 bases at J, with 4 bases between the two ends. Germline CDR1 MGHDK, CDR2 SYGVNS. The CDR3 sequence is 12 residues long. The CDR3 DNA follows: TGTGCCAGCAGTGACGGGAATCAGCCCCAGCATTTT. Amino acid sequence: CASSDGNQPQHF.

The chain combines TRBV19 with TRBJ1-6; a weak D match, TRBD1 (5 bases). CDR3 length: 14 residues. V lost 5 bases, J lost 9 bases, and 14 bases lay in between. Germline V CDR1 and CDR2: LNHDA, SQIVND (reference sequence). CDR3 in DNA: TGTGCCAGTAGTTCGAGGGGAGGTAGTTCACCCCTCCACTTT. Protein: CASSSRGGSSPLHF.

The J gene is TRBJ2-6, the V gene TRBV13; 8 bases map to TRBD2. V shed 0 bases, J shed 1 base, and the junction held 2 bases outside the gene matches. CDR1 and CDR2 from the germline V gene are PRHDT and FYEKMQ (reference sequence). There are 17 residues in the CDR3. The CDR3 loop is CASSLGGRASGANVLTF. CDR3 nucleotide sequence: TGTGCCAGCAGCTTAGGCGGGAGGGCATCTGGGGCCAACGTCCTGACTTTC.

This chain links TRBV2 with TRBJ2-3; D may be TRBD1 (6 bases). Germline loops: CDR1 SNHLY, CDR2 FYNNEI. Trimming took 4 bases from V and 2 from J, leaving 10 bases between them. The length of the CDR3 is 14 residues. CDR3 sequence reads: CASSVDRSTDTQYF. CDR3 nucleotides: TGTGCCAGCAGTGTCGACAGGTCCACAGATACGCAGTATTTT.

The rearrangement uses TRBV7-2 and TRBJ2-3; 9 positions match TRBD2. The CDR3 extends over 16 amino acids. Germline assignment: CDR1 SGHTA and CDR2 FQGNSA. J lost 5 bases, V lost 5 bases, and 11 bases had no gene match. The CDR3 DNA reads TGTGCCAGCAGCCGTACCAGCGGGAGGCTTGAAGATACGCAGTATTTT. Amino acid sequence: CASSRTSGRLEDTQYF.

The rearrangement joins TRBV11-2 to TRBJ2-7, with a tentative D call TRBD2 (6 bases). This CDR3 is 17 amino acids long. V lost 5 bases to trimming and J lost 3 bases, with 23 bases between them. Germline V gene data show CDR1 as SGHAT and CDR2 as FQNNGV. CDR3 in DNA: TGTGCCAGCAGCGGGACTCCCCCACTAACACGAATCTACGAGCAGTACTTC. Residues: CASSGTPPLTRIYEQYF.

This chain connects TRBV6-5 to TRBJ2-6; the D is unclear. Deletions cut 6 bases from V and 7 bases from J, with 4 bases between. The CDR3 loop spans 11 amino acids. Germline V gene lookup returns CDR1 MNHEY and CDR2 SVGAGI. CDR3 coding DNA: TGTGCCAGCAGGCGAGCCAACGTCCTGACTTTC. Translation gives CASRRANVLTF.